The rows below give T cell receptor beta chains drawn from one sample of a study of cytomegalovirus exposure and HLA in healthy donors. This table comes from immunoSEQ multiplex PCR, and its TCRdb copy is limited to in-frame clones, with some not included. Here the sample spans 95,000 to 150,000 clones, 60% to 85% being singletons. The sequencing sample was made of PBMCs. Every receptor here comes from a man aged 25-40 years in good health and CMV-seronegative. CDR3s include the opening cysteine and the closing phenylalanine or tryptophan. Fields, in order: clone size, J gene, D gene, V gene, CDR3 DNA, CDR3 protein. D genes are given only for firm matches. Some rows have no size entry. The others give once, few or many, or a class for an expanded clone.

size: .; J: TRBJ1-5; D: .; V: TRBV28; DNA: TGTGCCAGCAGTTTAATAACAGGGTTAGAGAATCAGCCCCAGCATTTT; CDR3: CASSLITGLENQPQHF
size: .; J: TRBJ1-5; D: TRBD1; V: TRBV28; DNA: TGTGCCAGCAGTTTAGGACAGGTCCTTCAGCCCCAGCATTTT; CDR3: CASSLGQVLQPQHF
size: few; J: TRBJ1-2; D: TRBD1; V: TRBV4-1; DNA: TGCGCCAGCAGCCAAGGTCTCGCGGACAGGGGCGGCTACACCTTC; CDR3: CASSQGLADRGGYTF
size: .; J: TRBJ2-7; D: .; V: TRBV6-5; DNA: TGTGCCAGCAGTTACGGTACAACATACGAGCAGTACTTC; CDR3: CASSYGTTYEQYF
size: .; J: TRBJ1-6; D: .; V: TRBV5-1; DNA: TGCGCCAGCAGCTTGAAGGAGCCCCGTAATTCACCCCTCCACTTT; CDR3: CASSLKEPRNSPLHF
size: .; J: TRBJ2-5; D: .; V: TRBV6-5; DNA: TGTGCCAGCAGTTACTCTATGACAGGTCATGGCGAGACCCAGTACTTC; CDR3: CASSYSMTGHGETQYF
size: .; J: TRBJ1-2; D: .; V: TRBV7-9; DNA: TGTGCCAGCAGCTTAGTCAGGGATGGCCACACCTTC; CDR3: CASSLVRDGHTF
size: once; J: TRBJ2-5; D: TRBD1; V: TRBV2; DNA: TGTGCCAGCAGTACGGACAGGGGGCTTGAGCAGTACTTC; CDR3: CASSTDRGLEQYF
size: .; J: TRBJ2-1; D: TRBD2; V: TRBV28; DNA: TGTGCCAGCAGTTTATGGCGGGAGCTTGTGTACAATGAGCAGTTCTTC; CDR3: CASSLWRELVYNEQFF
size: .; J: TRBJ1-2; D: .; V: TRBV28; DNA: TGTGCCAGCAGCCCAGGGAGGGGTGGCTACACCTTC; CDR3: CASSPGRGGYTF
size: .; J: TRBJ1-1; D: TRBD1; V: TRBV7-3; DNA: TGTGCCAGCAGCTTCGGACAGGGATGGACTGAAGCTTTCTTT; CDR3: CASSFGQGWTEAFF
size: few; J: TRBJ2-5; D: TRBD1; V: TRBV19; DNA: TGTGCCAGTAGCCTGACAGGGCTTTCCCCACAAGAGACCCAGTACTTC; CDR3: CASSLTGLSPQETQYF
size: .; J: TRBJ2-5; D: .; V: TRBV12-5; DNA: TGTGCTAGTCTAGGAGGAGAAGAGACCCAGTACTTC; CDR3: CASLGGEETQYF
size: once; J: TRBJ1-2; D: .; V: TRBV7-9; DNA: TGTGCCAGCAGCTTAGTATCTTCTAACTATGGCTACACCTTC; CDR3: CASSLVSSNYGYTF
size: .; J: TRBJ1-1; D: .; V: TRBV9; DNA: TGTGCCAGCAGCGTAGACCCCAGGGAAGAAGCTTTCTTT; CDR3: CASSVDPREEAFF
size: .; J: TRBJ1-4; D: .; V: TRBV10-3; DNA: TGTGCCATCAGTGAATCAGGTTTTGAAAAACTGTTTTTT; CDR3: CAISESGFEKLFF
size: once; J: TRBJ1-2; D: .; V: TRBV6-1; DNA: TGTGCCAGCGACGGAGTGGGTATATATGGCTACACCTTC; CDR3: CASDGVGIYGYTF
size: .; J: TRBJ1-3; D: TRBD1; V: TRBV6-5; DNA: TGTGCCAGCAGTCCCCTGGGACAGGGGGACACCATATATTTT; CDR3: CASSPLGQGDTIYF
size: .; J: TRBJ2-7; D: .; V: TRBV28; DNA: TGTGCCAGCAGTTTTAGAGGTACGGGGTACTTC; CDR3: CASSFRGTGYF
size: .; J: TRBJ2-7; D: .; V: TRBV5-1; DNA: TGCGCCAGCAGCTTGGGACAGGATTACGAGCAGTACTTC; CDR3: CASSLGQDYEQYF
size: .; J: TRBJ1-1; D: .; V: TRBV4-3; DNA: TGCGCCAGCAGCCAAGATACGGGGGATGTAATAACTGAAGCTTTCTTT; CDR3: CASSQDTGDVITEAFF
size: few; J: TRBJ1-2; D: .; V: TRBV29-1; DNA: TGCAGCGTTCCCGGGGTCGGCTACACCTTC; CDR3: CSVPGVGYTF